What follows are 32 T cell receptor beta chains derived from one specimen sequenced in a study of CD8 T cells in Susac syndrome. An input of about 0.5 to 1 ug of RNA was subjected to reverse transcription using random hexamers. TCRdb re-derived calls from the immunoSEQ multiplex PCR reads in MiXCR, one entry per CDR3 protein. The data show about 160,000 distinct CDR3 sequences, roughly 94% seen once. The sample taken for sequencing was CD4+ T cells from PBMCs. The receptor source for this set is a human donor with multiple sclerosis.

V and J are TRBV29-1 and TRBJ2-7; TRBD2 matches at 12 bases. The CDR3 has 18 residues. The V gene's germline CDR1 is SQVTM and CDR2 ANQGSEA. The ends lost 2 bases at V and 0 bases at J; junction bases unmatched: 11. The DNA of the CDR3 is TGCAGCGTTGAATTGTGGACTAGCGGGGCCACTTACTCCTACGAGCAGTACTTC. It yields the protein CSVELWTSGATYSYEQYF.

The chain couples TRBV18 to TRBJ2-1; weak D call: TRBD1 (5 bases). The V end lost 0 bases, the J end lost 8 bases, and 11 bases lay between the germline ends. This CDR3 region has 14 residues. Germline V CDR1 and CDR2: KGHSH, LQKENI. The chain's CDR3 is CASSPPGQPHEQFF. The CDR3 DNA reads TGTGCCAGCTCACCACCGGGGCAACCCCATGAGCAGTTCTTC.

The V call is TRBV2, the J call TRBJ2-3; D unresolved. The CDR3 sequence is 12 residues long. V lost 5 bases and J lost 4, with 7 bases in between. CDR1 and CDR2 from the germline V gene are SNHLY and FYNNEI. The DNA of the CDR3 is TGTGCCAGCAGTCCCGCGGCAGATACGCAGTATTTT. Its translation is CASSPAADTQYF.

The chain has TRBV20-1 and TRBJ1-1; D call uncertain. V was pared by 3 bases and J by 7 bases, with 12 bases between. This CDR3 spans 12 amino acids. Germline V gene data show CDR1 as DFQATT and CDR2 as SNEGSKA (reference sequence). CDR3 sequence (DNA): TGCAGTGCTAGTTACGTCAGCCGTGAAGCTTTCTTT. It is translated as CSASYVSREAFF.

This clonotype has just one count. The CDR3 nucleotides read TGTGCCAGCTTGGCCCCCTCGGCCCGCAATGAGCAGTTCTTC. This encodes CASLAPSARNEQFF. The chain links TRBV6-5 to TRBJ2-1; D is undetermined. V was clipped by 8 bases and J by 6 bases, with 17 bases between them. Germline CDR1 MNHEY, CDR2 SVGAGI. The CDR3 is made up of 14 amino acids.

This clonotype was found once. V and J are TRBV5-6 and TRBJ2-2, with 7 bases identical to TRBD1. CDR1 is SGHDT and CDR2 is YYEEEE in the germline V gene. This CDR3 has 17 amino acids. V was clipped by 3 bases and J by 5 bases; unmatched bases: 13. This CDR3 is CASSWGPDRARTGELFF. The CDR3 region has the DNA TGTGCCAGCAGCTGGGGCCCAGACAGGGCGCGGACCGGGGAGCTGTTTTTT.

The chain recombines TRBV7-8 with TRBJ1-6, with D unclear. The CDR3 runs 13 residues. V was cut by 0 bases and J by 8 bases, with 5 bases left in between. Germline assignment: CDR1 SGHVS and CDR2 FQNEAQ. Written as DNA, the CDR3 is TGTGCCAGCAGCTTAGCGGAATATTCACCCCTCCACTTT. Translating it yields CASSLAEYSPLHF.

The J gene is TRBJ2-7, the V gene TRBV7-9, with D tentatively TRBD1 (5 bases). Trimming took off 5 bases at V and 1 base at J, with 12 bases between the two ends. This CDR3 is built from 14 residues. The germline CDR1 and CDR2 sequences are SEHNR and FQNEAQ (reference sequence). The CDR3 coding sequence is TGTGCCAGCAGCATCGGTTCAGGGTCCTACGAGCAGTACTTC. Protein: CASSIGSGSYEQYF.

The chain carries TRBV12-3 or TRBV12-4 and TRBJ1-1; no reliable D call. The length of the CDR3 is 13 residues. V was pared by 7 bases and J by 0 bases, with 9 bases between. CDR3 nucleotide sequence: TGTGCCAGCACCCGACATGTGAACACTGAAGCTTTCTTT. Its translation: CASTRHVNTEAFF.

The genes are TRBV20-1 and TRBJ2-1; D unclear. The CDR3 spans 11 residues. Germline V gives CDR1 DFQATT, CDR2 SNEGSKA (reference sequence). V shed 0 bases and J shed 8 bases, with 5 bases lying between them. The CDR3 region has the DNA TGCAGTGCTAGAGAAGCCCATGAGCAGTTCTTC. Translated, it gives CSAREAHEQFF.

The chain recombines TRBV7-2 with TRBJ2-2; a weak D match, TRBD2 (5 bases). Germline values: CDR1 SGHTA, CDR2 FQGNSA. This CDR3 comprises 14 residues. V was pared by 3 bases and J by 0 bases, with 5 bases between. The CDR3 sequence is CASSFGTNTGELFF. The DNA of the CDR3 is TGTGCCAGCAGCTTCGGGACGAACACCGGGGAGCTGTTTTTT.

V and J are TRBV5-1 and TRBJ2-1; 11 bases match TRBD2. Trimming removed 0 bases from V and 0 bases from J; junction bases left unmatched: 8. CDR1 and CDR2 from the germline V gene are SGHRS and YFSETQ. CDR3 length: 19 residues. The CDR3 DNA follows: TGCGCCAGCAGCTTGGCGTTAGCGGGAGGGCCGGGCTCCTACAATGAGCAGTTCTTC. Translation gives CASSLALAGGPGSYNEQFF.

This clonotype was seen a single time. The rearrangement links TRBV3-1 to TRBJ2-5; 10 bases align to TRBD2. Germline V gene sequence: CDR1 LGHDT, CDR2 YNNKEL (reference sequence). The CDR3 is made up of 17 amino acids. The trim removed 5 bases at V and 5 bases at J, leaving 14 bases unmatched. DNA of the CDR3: TGTGCCAGCAGCTCCGGGACTAGCGCGCTCCTACGCGAGACCCAGTACTTC. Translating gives CASSSGTSALLRETQYF.

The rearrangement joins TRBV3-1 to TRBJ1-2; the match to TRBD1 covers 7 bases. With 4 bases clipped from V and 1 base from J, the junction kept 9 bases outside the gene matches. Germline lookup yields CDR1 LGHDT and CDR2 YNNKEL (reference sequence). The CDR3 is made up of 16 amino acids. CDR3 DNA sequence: TGTGCCAGCAGCCCCCAGGGGGGCCATAGTAACTATGGCTACACCTTC. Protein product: CASSPQGGHSNYGYTF.

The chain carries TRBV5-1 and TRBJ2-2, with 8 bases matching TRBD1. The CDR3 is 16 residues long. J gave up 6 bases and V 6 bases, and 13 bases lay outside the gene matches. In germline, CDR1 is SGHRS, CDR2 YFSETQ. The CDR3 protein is CASTVLGQGGSGELFF. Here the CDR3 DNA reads TGCGCCAGCACCGTTCTCGGACAGGGTGGATCCGGGGAGCTGTTTTTT.

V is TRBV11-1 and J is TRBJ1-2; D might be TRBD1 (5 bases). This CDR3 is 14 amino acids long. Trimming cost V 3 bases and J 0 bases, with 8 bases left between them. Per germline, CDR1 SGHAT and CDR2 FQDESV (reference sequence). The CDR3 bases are TGTGCCAGCAGCTTCGACAGAGCTAACTATGGCTACACCTTC. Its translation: CASSFDRANYGYTF.

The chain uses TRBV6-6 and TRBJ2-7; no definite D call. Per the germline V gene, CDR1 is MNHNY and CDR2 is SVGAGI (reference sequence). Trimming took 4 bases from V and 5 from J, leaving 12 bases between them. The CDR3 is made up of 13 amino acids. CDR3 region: CASSWSKANEQYF. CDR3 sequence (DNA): TGTGCCAGCAGTTGGAGTAAGGCGAACGAGCAGTACTTC.

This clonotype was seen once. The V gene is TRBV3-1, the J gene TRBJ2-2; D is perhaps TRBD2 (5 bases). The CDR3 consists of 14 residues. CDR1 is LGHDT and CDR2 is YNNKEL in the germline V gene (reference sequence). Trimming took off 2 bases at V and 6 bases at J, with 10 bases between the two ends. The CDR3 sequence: CASSQQAGSGELFF. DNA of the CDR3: TGTGCCAGCAGCCAACAGGCGGGCTCCGGGGAGCTGTTTTTT.

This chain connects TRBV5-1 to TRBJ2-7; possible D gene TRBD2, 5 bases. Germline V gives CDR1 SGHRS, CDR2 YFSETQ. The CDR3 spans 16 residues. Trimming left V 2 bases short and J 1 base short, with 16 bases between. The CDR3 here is CASSLQNSGVSYEQYF. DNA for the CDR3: TGCGCCAGCAGCTTACAAAACTCCGGGGTTTCCTACGAGCAGTACTTC. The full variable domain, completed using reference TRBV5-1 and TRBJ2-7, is KAGVTQTPRYLIKTRGQQVTLSCSPISGHRSVSWYQQTPGQGLQFLFEYFSETQRNKGNFPGRFSGRQFSNSRSEMNVSTLELGDSALYLCASSLQNSGVSYEQYFGPGTRLTVT.

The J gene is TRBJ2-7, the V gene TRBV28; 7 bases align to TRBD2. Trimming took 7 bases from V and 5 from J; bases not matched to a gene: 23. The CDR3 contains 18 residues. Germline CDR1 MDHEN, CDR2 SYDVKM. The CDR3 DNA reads TGTGCCAGCAAAGGGTTCCGAGGCCCGACTAGCACAATCAACGAGCAGTACTTC. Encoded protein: CASKGFRGPTSTINEQYF.

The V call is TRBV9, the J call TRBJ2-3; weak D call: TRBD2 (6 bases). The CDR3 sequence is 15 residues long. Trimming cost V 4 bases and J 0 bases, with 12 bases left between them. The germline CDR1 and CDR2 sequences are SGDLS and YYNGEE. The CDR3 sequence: CASSPEEGSTDTQYF. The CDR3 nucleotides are TGTGCCAGCAGCCCTGAGGAGGGGAGCACAGATACGCAGTATTTT.

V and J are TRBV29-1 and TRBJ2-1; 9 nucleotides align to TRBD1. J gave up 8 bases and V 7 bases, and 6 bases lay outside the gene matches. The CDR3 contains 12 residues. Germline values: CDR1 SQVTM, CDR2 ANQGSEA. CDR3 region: CSAGTGWDEQFF. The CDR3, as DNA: TGCAGCGCGGGGACAGGGTGGGATGAGCAGTTCTTC.

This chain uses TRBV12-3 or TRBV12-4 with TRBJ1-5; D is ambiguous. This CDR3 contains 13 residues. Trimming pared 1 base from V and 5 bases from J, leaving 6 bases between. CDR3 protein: CASSLGGHQPQHF. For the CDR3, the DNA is TGTGCCAGCAGTTTAGGGGGTCATCAGCCCCAGCATTTT.

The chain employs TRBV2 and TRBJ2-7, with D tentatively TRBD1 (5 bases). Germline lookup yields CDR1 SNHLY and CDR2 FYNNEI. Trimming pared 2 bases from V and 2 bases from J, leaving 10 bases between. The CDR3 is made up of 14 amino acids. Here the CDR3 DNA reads TGTGCCAGCAGTGAACAGGGTCTGACCTACGAGCAGTACTTC. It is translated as CASSEQGLTYEQYF. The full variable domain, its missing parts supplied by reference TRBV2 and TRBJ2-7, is EPEVTQTPSHQVTQMGQEVILRCVPISNHLYFYWYRQILGQKVEFLVSFYNNEISEKSEIFDDQFSVERPDGSNFTLKIRSTKLEDSAMYFCASSEQGLTYEQYFGPGTRLTVT.

CDR3 residues: CASSYLGNEQFF. CDR3 bases: TGTGCCAGCAGTTACCTGGGGAATGAGCAGTTCTTC. The V call is TRBV6-2 or TRBV6-3, the J call TRBJ2-1; D gene ambiguous. V shed 2 bases and J shed 7 bases, with 6 bases lying between them. The CDR3 extends over 12 amino acids. Germline loops: CDR1 MNHEY, CDR2 SVGEGT.

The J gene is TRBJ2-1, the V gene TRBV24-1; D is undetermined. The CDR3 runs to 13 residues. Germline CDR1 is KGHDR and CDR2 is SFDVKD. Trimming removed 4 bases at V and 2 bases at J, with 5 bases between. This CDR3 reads CATSEDPYNEQFF. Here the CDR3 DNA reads TGTGCCACCAGTGAGGACCCCTACAATGAGCAGTTCTTC.

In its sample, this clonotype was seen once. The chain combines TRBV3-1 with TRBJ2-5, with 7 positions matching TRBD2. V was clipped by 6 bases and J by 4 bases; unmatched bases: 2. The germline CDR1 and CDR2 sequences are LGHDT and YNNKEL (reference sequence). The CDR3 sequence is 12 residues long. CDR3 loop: CASRLARETQYF. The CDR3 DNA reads TGTGCCAGCAGACTAGCGCGAGAGACCCAGTACTTC.

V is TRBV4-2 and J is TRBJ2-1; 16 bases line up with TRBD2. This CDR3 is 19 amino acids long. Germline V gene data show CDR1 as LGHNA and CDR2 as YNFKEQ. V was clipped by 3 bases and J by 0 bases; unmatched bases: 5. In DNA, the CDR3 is TGTGCCAGCAGCCAGGGACTAGCGGGAGGGTGGGGCTCCTACAATGAGCAGTTCTTC. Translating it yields CASSQGLAGGWGSYNEQFF.

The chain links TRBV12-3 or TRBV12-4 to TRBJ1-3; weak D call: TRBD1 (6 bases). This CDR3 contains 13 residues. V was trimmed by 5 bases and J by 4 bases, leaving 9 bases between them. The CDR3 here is CASSQGQGNTIYF. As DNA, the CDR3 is TGTGCCAGCAGTCAAGGACAGGGAAACACCATATATTTT.

In DNA, the CDR3 is TGTGCCAGCAGTCAAGGGGACGAGCAGTACTTC. Residues: CASSQGDEQYF. V gene TRBV7-3 combines with J gene TRBJ2-7; D may be TRBD1 (5 bases). Germline V gene sequence: CDR1 SGHTA, CDR2 FQGTGA. There are 11 residues in the CDR3. The ends were cut back, 6 bases at V and 5 bases at J, with 8 bases in the middle.

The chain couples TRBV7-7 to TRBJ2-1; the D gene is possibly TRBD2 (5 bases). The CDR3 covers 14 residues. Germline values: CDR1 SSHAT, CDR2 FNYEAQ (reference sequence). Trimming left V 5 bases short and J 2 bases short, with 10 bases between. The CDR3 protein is CASSPGLPYNEQFF. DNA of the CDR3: TGTGCCAGCAGCCCAGGACTGCCCTACAATGAGCAGTTCTTC.

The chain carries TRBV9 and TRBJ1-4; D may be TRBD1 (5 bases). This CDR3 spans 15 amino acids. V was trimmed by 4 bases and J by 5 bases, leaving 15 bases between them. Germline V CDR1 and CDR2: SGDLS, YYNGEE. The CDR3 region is CASSKGPQSNEKLFF. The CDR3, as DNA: TGTGCCAGCAGCAAGGGACCTCAGTCCAATGAAAAACTGTTTTTT.